This TCR beta chain appears in the sequencing data of a study of blood T cell repertoires in COVID-19. On the study more broadly: Some COVID-19 samples were acute and others convalescent; all came from the United States, Italy and Spain. PBMCs, B-cell-depleted T cells, or T cells provided the cDNA or gDNA that made up the material.

This clone came up a few times. In the study's own analysis: Estimation of nucleated cell counts relied on the amplification of reference gene primers. Profiled with immunoSEQ multiplex PCR; TCRdb holds only in-frame clones, not every one. The V and J calls and clone size are taken from that table; D and trimming were inferred from the DNA. The data hold approximately 60,000 clones, with 84% observed a single time. Germline CDR1 reads SGHTA; CDR2 reads FQGNSA. Unmatched junction bases numbered 5, after V lost 3 bases and J lost 6 bases. CDR3 size: 14 residues. The source of this sequence is a man between 65 and 85 years old with active COVID-19. Material: peripheral blood. V usage is TRBV7-2 and J usage is TRBJ2-7; 10 bases align to TRBD2. Written as DNA, the CDR3 is TGTGCCAGCAGCTTTAGCGGGAGGATGAGCGAGCAGTACTTC. It codes for CASSFSGRMSEQYF.